This TCR beta chain comes out of a study of blood T cell repertoires in COVID-19. Per the original methods: By means of reference gene primer amplification, nucleated cell counts were estimated. Some clones are missing from TCRdb's copy, which holds only in-frame ones; the method was immunoSEQ multiplex PCR. That table supplies the V and J calls and clone size; D and trimming were determined from the DNA. The data hold about 390,000 clones, with around nine tenths observed a single time. The CDR3 covers 16 residues. The V gene end was trimmed by 0 bases and the J gene end by 4 bases; junction bases not matched to a gene: 7. Germline CDR1 and CDR2: SGDLS and YYNGEE.

Sequenced input: PBMCs or T cells enriched from blood (not recorded which). The chain is built from TRBV9 and TRBJ2-1; 7 bases are a match to TRBD1. The clonotype originates from a woman aged 45-59 years who had recovered from COVID-19. CDR3 region: CASSVASGQVYNEQFF. In nucleotides, the CDR3 is TGTGCCAGCAGCGTAGCTAGTGGACAGGTTTACAATGAGCAGTTCTTC.